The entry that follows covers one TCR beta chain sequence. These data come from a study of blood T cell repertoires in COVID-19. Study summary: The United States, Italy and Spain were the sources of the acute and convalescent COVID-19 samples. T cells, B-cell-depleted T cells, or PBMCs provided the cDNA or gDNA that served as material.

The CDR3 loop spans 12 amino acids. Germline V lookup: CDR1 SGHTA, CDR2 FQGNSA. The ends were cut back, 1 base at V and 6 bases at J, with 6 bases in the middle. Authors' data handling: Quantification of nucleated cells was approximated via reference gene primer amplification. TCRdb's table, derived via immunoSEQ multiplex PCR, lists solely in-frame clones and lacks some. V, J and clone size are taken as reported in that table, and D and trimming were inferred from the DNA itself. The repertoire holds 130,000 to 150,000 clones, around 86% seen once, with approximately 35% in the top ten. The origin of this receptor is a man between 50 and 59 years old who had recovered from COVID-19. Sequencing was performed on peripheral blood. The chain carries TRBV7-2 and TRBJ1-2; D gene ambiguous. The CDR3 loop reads CASSLDRNGYTF. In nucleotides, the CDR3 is TGTGCCAGCAGCTTAGACAGAAATGGCTACACCTTC.